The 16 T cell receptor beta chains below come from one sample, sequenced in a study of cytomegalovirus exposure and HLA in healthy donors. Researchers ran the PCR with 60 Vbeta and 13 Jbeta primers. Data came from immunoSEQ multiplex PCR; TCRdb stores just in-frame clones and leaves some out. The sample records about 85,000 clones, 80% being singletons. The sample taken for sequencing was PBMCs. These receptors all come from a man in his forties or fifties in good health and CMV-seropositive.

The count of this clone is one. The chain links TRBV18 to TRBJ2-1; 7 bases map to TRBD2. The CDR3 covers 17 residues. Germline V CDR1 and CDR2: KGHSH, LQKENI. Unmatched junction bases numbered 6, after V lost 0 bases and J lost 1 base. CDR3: CASSPPRSGTSYNEQFF. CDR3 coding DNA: TGTGCCAGCTCACCACCGAGGAGCGGGACGTCCTACAATGAGCAGTTCTTC.

CDR3 protein: CASSPFRDRAIGPQETQYF. DNA of the CDR3: TGTGCCAGCTCACCATTTCGAGACAGGGCTATTGGTCCCCAAGAGACCCAGTACTTC. The rearrangement joins TRBV18 to TRBJ2-5, with 7 positions matching TRBD1. V lost 2 bases and J lost 1; bases outside the gene matches: 16. CDR1 is KGHSH, CDR2 LQKENI, per germline. The CDR3 contains 19 residues.

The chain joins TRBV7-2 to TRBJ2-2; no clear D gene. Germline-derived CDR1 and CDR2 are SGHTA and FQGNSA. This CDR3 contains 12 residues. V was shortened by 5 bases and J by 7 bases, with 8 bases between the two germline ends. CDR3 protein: CASSPLLGELFF. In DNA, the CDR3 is TGTGCCAGCAGCCCACTACTCGGGGAGCTGTTTTTT.

CDR3 sequence: CASTEVGAYSGNTIYF. The CDR3 DNA follows: TGTGCCAGTACGGAGGTCGGAGCTTACTCTGGAAACACCATATATTTT. J is TRBJ1-3 and V is TRBV19; D remains ambiguous. Germline V gene lookup returns CDR1 LNHDA and CDR2 SQIVND (reference sequence). Trimming cost V 7 bases and J 0 bases, with 16 bases left between them. The CDR3 length is 16 residues.

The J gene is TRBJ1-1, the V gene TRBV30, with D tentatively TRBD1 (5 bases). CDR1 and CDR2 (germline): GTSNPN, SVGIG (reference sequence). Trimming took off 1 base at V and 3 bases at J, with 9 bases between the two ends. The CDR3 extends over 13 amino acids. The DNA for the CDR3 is TGTGCCTGGAGTGCGTACAGGTACACTGAAGCTTTCTTT. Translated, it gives CAWSAYRYTEAFF. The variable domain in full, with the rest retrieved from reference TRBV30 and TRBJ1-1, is SQTIHQWPATLVQPVGSPLSLECTVEGTSNPNLYWYRQAAGRGLQLLFYSVGIGQISSEVPQNLSASRPQDRQFILSSKKLLLSDSGFYLCAWSAYRYTEAFFGQGTRLTVV.

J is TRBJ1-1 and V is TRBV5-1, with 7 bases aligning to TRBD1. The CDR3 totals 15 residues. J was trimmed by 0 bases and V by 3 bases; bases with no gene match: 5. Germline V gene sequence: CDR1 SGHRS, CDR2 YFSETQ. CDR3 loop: CASSSGTDLNTEAFF. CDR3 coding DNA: TGCGCCAGCAGCTCCGGGACAGACTTGAACACTGAAGCTTTCTTT.

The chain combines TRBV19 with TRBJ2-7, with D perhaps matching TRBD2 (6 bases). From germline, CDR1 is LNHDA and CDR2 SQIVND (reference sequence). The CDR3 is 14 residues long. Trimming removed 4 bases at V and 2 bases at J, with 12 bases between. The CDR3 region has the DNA TGTGCCAGTAGTACGGTTAGCGGCCCCTACGAGCAGTACTTC. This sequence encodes CASSTVSGPYEQYF.

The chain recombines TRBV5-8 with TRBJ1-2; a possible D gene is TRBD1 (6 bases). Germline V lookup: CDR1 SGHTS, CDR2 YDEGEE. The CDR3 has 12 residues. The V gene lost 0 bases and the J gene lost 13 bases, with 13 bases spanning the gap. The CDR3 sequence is CASSLDRDISTF. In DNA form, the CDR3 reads TGTGCCAGCAGCTTGGACAGGGATATTTCCACCTTC. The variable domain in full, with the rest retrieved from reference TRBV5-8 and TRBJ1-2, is EAGVTQSPTHLIKTRGQQATLRCSPISGHTSVYWYQQALGLGLQFLLWYDEGEERNRGNFPPRFSGRQFPNYSSELNVNALELEDSALYLCASSLDRDISTFGSGTRLTVV.

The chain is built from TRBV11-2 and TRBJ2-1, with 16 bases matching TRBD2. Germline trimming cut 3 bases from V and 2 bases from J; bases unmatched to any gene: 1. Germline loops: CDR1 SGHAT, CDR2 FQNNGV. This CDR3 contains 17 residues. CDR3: CASSLGLAGGPYNEQFF. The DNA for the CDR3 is TGTGCCAGCAGCTTGGGACTAGCGGGAGGGCCCTACAATGAGCAGTTCTTC.

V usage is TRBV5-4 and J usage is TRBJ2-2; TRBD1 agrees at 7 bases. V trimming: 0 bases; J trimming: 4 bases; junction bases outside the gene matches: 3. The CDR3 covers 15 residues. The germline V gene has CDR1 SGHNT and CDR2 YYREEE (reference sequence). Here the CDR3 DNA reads TGTGCCAGCAGCTTGGTGGACAGGCCCACCGGGGAGCTGTTTTTT. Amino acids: CASSLVDRPTGELFF.

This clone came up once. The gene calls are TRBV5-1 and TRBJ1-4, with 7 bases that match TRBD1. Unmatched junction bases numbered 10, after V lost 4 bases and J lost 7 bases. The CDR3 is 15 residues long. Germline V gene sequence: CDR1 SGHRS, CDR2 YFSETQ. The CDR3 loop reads CASSPQGTAGEKLFF. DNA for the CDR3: TGCGCCAGCAGCCCTCAAGGGACAGCGGGTGAAAAACTGTTTTTT.

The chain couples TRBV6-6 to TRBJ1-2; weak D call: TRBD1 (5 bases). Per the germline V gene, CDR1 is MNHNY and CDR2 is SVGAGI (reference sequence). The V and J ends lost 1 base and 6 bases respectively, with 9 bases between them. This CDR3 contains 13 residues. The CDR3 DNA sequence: TGTGCCAGCAGTTACTTACAGGCGAATGGCTACACCTTC. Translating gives CASSYLQANGYTF.

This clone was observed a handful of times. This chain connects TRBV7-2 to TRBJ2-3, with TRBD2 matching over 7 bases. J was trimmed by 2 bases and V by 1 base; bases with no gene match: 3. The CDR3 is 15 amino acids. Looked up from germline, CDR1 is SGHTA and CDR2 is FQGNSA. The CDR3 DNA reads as TGTGCCAGCAGCTTAGAGCTAGCGGCCACAGATACGCAGTATTTT. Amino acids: CASSLELAATDTQYF.

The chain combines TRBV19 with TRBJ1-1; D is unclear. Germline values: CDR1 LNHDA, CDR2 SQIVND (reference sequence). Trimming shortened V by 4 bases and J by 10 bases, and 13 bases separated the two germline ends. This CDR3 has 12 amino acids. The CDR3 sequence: CASSKSLAGAFF. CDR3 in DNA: TGTGCCAGTAGTAAAAGCCTGGCGGGAGCTTTCTTT. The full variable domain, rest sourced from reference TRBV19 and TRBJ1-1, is DGGITQSPKYLFRKEGQNVTLSCEQNLNHDAMYWYRQDPGQGLRLIYYSQIVNDFQKGDIAEGYSVSREKKESFPLTVTSAQKNPTAFYLCASSKSLAGAFFGQGTRLTVV.

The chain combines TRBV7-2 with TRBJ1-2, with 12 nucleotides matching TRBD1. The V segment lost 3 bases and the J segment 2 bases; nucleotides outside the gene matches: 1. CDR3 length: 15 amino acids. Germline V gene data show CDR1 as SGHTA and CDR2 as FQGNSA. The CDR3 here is CASSFGTGGNYGYTF. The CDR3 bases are TGTGCCAGCAGCTTCGGGACAGGGGGCAACTATGGCTACACCTTC.

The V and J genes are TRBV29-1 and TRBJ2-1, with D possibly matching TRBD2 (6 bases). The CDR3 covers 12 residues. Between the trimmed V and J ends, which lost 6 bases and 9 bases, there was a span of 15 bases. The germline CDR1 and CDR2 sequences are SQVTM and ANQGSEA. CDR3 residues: CSVAVAVSEQFF. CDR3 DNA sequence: TGCAGCGTAGCAGTAGCGGTTAGTGAGCAGTTCTTC.